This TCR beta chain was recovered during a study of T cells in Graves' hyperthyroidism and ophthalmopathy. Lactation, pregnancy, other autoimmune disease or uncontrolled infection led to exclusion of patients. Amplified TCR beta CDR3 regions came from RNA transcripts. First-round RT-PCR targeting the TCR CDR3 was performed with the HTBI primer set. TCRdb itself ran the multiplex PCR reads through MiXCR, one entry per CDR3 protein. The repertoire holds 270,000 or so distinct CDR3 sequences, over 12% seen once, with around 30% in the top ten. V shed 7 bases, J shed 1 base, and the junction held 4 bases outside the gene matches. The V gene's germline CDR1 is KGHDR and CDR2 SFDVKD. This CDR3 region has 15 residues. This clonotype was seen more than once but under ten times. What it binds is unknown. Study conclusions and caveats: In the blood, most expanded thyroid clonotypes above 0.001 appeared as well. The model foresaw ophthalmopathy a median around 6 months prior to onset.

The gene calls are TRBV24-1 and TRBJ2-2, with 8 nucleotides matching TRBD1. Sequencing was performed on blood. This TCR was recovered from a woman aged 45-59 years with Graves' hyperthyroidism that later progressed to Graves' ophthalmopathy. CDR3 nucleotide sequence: TGTGCCACCAGCCTGACAGGGGAGAACACCGGGGAGCTGTTTTTT. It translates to CATSLTGENTGELFF.